This is a list of T cell receptor beta chains from one sample in a study of blood T cell repertoires in COVID-19. Clones were sequenced by immunoSEQ multiplex PCR, and TCRdb holds only the in-frame ones, with some missing. The sample comprises 200,000 to 250,000 clones, 87% of which are singletons, and about a tenth rests with the top ten. Material for sequencing was PBMCs or T cells enriched from blood (not recorded which). Receptor source: a man in his late teens or twenties with acute COVID-19. Each CDR3 is given with its conserved first and last residue. The order of the fields is D gene, J gene, clone size, V gene, CDR3 protein, CDR3 DNA. D genes are given only for firm matches. Part of the rows lack a size; the others show once, few, many or a class for expanded clones.

d_call: TRBD1; j_call: TRBJ1-5; clone_size: once; v_call: TRBV6-4; cdr3_aa: CASSDRGPGNQPQHF; cdr3_nt: TGTGCCAGCAGCGACAGGGGGCCTGGCAATCAGCCCCAGCATTTT
d_call: TRBD2; j_call: TRBJ2-3; clone_size: once; v_call: TRBV11-2; cdr3_aa: CASSSGLAGESDTQYF; cdr3_nt: TGTGCCAGCAGCTCCGGACTAGCGGGAGAATCAGATACGCAGTATTTT
d_call: .; j_call: TRBJ2-1; clone_size: .; v_call: TRBV21-1; cdr3_aa: CASSKGGLAYNEQFF; cdr3_nt: TGTGCCAGCAGCAAAGGGGGACTAGCGTACAATGAGCAGTTCTTC
d_call: TRBD1; j_call: TRBJ2-7; clone_size: .; v_call: TRBV27; cdr3_aa: CASSLVRGSYEQYF; cdr3_nt: TGTGCCAGCAGTTTAGTCAGGGGGTCCTACGAGCAGTACTTC
d_call: .; j_call: TRBJ1-4; clone_size: .; v_call: TRBV19; cdr3_aa: CASRLGNEKLFF; cdr3_nt: TGTGCCAGCCGACTAGGTAATGAAAAACTGTTTTTT
d_call: .; j_call: TRBJ2-2; clone_size: .; v_call: TRBV4-3; cdr3_aa: CASSQDRAGEDTGELFF; cdr3_nt: TGCGCCAGCAGCCAAGATCGTGCAGGGGAAGACACCGGGGAGCTGTTTTTT
d_call: .; j_call: TRBJ1-2; clone_size: .; v_call: TRBV28; cdr3_aa: CASRRATGGGYTF; cdr3_nt: TGTGCCAGCAGAAGAGCGACAGGAGGTGGCTACACCTTC
d_call: TRBD2; j_call: TRBJ2-1; clone_size: .; v_call: TRBV5-5; cdr3_aa: CASSLGGRAYNEQFF; cdr3_nt: TGTGCCAGCAGCTTGGGTGGGAGGGCCTACAATGAGCAGTTCTTC
d_call: TRBD2; j_call: TRBJ2-7; clone_size: .; v_call: TRBV4-2; cdr3_aa: CASSQDLAGVYEQYF; cdr3_nt: TGTGCCAGCAGCCAAGATCTAGCGGGAGTCTACGAGCAGTACTTC
d_call: TRBD2; j_call: TRBJ2-3; clone_size: once; v_call: TRBV11-3; cdr3_aa: CASSLDRSGSRQGDTQYF; cdr3_nt: TGTGCCAGCAGCTTAGATCGTAGCGGGAGCCGCCAGGGGGATACGCAGTATTTT
d_call: .; j_call: TRBJ1-3; clone_size: .; v_call: TRBV5-1; cdr3_aa: CASSSTTAGEGNTIYF; cdr3_nt: TGCGCCAGCAGCTCCACCACCGCAGGGGAGGGAAACACCATATATTTT
d_call: .; j_call: TRBJ2-5; clone_size: .; v_call: TRBV30; cdr3_aa: CAWSVPGGETQYF; cdr3_nt: TGTGCCTGGAGTGTTCCAGGTGGCGAGACCCAGTACTTC
d_call: .; j_call: TRBJ1-1; clone_size: once; v_call: TRBV25-1; cdr3_aa: CASSVGEGNTEAFF; cdr3_nt: TGTGCCAGCAGTGTAGGGGAGGGAAACACTGAAGCTTTCTTT
d_call: TRBD1; j_call: TRBJ2-3; clone_size: .; v_call: TRBV10-3; cdr3_aa: CAIRPDRGSTDTQYF; cdr3_nt: TGTGCCATCAGGCCAGACAGGGGCTCGACAGATACGCAGTATTTT
d_call: .; j_call: TRBJ2-1; clone_size: .; v_call: TRBV5-1; cdr3_aa: CASSLVPSYNEQFF; cdr3_nt: TGCGCCAGCAGCTTGGTCCCTTCCTACAATGAGCAGTTCTTC
d_call: TRBD1; j_call: TRBJ1-2; clone_size: few; v_call: TRBV27; cdr3_aa: CASSSSSAGGQGGIYGYTF; cdr3_nt: TGTGCCAGCAGTTCCAGTTCCGCGGGGGGACAGGGTGGGATCTATGGCTACACCTTC
d_call: .; j_call: TRBJ2-4; clone_size: once; v_call: TRBV29-1; cdr3_aa: CSVEGTTGDIQYF; cdr3_nt: TGCAGCGTTGAAGGCACGACGGGGGACATTCAGTACTTC
d_call: .; j_call: TRBJ1-5; clone_size: .; v_call: TRBV19; cdr3_aa: CASTRDPYSNQPQHF; cdr3_nt: TGTGCCAGTACGCGGGATCCGTATAGCAATCAGCCCCAGCATTTT
d_call: TRBD1; j_call: TRBJ1-1; clone_size: .; v_call: TRBV2; cdr3_aa: CASNTQTGPTEAFF; cdr3_nt: TGTGCCAGCAACACTCAGACAGGGCCCACTGAAGCTTTCTTT
d_call: .; j_call: TRBJ1-2; clone_size: .; v_call: TRBV5-1; cdr3_aa: CASSLGLIYGYTF; cdr3_nt: TGCGCCAGCAGCTTAGGACTTATCTATGGCTACACCTTC
d_call: .; j_call: TRBJ1-1; clone_size: .; v_call: TRBV27; cdr3_aa: CASNIQGGTEAFF; cdr3_nt: TGTGCCAGCAACATTCAGGGAGGCACTGAAGCTTTCTTT
d_call: TRBD2; j_call: TRBJ2-3; clone_size: .; v_call: TRBV11-2; cdr3_aa: CASSLVGLAGGPGTDTQYF; cdr3_nt: TGTGCCAGCAGCTTAGTAGGGCTAGCGGGAGGGCCTGGCACAGATACGCAGTATTTT
d_call: TRBD2; j_call: TRBJ2-1; clone_size: .; v_call: TRBV9; cdr3_aa: CASSVASGTSGDEQFF; cdr3_nt: TGTGCCAGCAGCGTAGCGTCCGGGACTAGCGGGGACGAGCAGTTCTTC
d_call: .; j_call: TRBJ1-1; clone_size: few; v_call: TRBV11-2; cdr3_aa: CASSLGSWGPTEAFF; cdr3_nt: TGTGCCAGCAGCTTAGGTTCGTGGGGGCCCACTGAAGCTTTCTTT
d_call: .; j_call: TRBJ1-2; clone_size: .; v_call: TRBV4-1; cdr3_aa: CASSQETQGFYGYTF; cdr3_nt: TGCGCCAGCAGCCAAGAAACCCAGGGCTTCTATGGCTACACCTTC
d_call: TRBD1; j_call: TRBJ2-7; clone_size: few; v_call: TRBV12-3/TRBV12-4; cdr3_aa: CASSLRTGGEQYF; cdr3_nt: TGTGCCAGCAGTTTACGGACAGGGGGCGAGCAGTACTTC
d_call: .; j_call: TRBJ1-6; clone_size: .; v_call: TRBV7-2; cdr3_aa: CASSSRQNSPLHF; cdr3_nt: TGTGCCAGCAGCTCAAGACAAAATTCACCCCTCCACTTT
d_call: .; j_call: TRBJ1-5; clone_size: .; v_call: TRBV19; cdr3_aa: CASLGQNKLNQPQHF; cdr3_nt: TGTGCCAGCCTGGGGCAGAACAAACTCAATCAGCCCCAGCATTTT
d_call: TRBD2; j_call: TRBJ2-2; clone_size: .; v_call: TRBV6-5; cdr3_aa: CASRGGLAVGELFF; cdr3_nt: TGTGCCAGCAGAGGCGGACTAGCGGTCGGGGAGCTGTTTTTT
d_call: TRBD1; j_call: TRBJ1-1; clone_size: .; v_call: TRBV28; cdr3_aa: CASSLGQRNTEAFF; cdr3_nt: TGTGCCAGCAGTCTGGGACAGCGAAACACTGAAGCTTTCTTT
d_call: .; j_call: TRBJ1-1; clone_size: .; v_call: TRBV11-2; cdr3_aa: CASSSVDRNTEAFF; cdr3_nt: TGTGCCAGCAGCTCAGTAGACAGGAACACTGAAGCTTTCTTT
d_call: TRBD1; j_call: TRBJ1-6; clone_size: few; v_call: TRBV6-5; cdr3_aa: CASRGTVYNSPLHF; cdr3_nt: TGTGCCAGCAGGGGGACAGTCTATAATTCACCCCTCCACTTT
d_call: TRBD1; j_call: TRBJ2-1; clone_size: .; v_call: TRBV5-4; cdr3_aa: CASSSTGGSYNEQFF; cdr3_nt: TGTGCCAGCAGCTCCACAGGGGGCTCCTACAATGAGCAGTTCTTC
d_call: .; j_call: TRBJ1-1; clone_size: .; v_call: TRBV9; cdr3_aa: CASSVEGNLNTEAFF; cdr3_nt: TGTGCCAGCAGCGTTGAGGGAAATTTGAACACTGAAGCTTTCTTT
d_call: .; j_call: TRBJ2-2; clone_size: .; v_call: TRBV27; cdr3_aa: CATDGGTGELFF; cdr3_nt: TGTGCCACCGACGGGGGCACCGGGGAGCTGTTTTTT
d_call: .; j_call: TRBJ2-7; clone_size: .; v_call: TRBV11-2; cdr3_aa: CASSLPPQGMPHEQYF; cdr3_nt: TGTGCCAGCAGCTTACCCCCCCAGGGGATGCCCCACGAGCAGTACTTC
d_call: .; j_call: TRBJ2-1; clone_size: .; v_call: TRBV6-5; cdr3_aa: CASRTRVKQFF; cdr3_nt: TGTGCCAGCAGGACCCGGGTCAAGCAGTTCTTC
d_call: .; j_call: TRBJ2-5; clone_size: .; v_call: TRBV24-1; cdr3_aa: CATSDAAPRLETQYF; cdr3_nt: TGTGCCACCAGTGACGCAGCCCCGAGGTTAGAGACCCAGTACTTC
d_call: TRBD2; j_call: TRBJ2-1; clone_size: .; v_call: TRBV5-5; cdr3_aa: CASSGTSPISEQFF; cdr3_nt: TGTGCCAGCAGCGGGACTAGTCCTATTTCTGAGCAGTTCTTC
d_call: TRBD1; j_call: TRBJ1-1; clone_size: .; v_call: TRBV4-1; cdr3_aa: CASSLQGDATEAFF; cdr3_nt: TGCGCCAGCAGCCTACAGGGGGACGCTACTGAAGCTTTCTTT
d_call: TRBD1; j_call: TRBJ1-5; clone_size: .; v_call: TRBV7-8; cdr3_aa: CASSPDRDQPQHF; cdr3_nt: TGTGCCAGCAGCCCCGACAGGGATCAGCCCCAGCATTTT
d_call: TRBD1; j_call: TRBJ1-2; clone_size: .; v_call: TRBV6-1; cdr3_aa: CASSETDRASNYGYTF; cdr3_nt: TGTGCCAGCAGTGAAACAGACAGGGCCTCTAACTATGGCTACACCTTC
d_call: TRBD1; j_call: TRBJ1-5; clone_size: .; v_call: TRBV30; cdr3_aa: CALGQGNQPQHF; cdr3_nt: TGTGCCTTGGGACAGGGAAATCAGCCCCAGCATTTT
d_call: .; j_call: TRBJ2-2; clone_size: once; v_call: TRBV11-2; cdr3_aa: CASSPREPRTGELFF; cdr3_nt: TGTGCCAGCAGCCCCCGGGAGCCGCGGACCGGGGAGCTGTTTTTT
d_call: .; j_call: TRBJ2-7; clone_size: .; v_call: TRBV1; cdr3_aa: CTSSPWTSGFVNEQYF; cdr3_nt: TGCACCAGCAGCCCCTGGACTAGCGGGTTTGTAAACGAGCAGTACTTC
d_call: .; j_call: TRBJ2-2; clone_size: .; v_call: TRBV2; cdr3_aa: CASSGEEPAPGELFF; cdr3_nt: TGTGCCAGCAGTGGGGAGGAGCCAGCCCCCGGGGAGCTGTTTTTT
d_call: TRBD1; j_call: TRBJ1-2; clone_size: .; v_call: TRBV28; cdr3_aa: CASSLNRGPTYYGYTF; cdr3_nt: TGTGCCAGCAGCCTTAACAGGGGGCCGACCTACTATGGCTACACCTTC
d_call: .; j_call: TRBJ2-3; clone_size: .; v_call: TRBV4-3; cdr3_aa: CASSQGLGATDTQYF; cdr3_nt: TGCGCCAGCAGCCAAGGTCTGGGAGCCACAGATACGCAGTATTTT
d_call: .; j_call: TRBJ2-7; clone_size: .; v_call: TRBV27; cdr3_aa: CATFRAYEQYF; cdr3_nt: TGTGCCACCTTTCGGGCCTACGAGCAGTACTTC
d_call: .; j_call: TRBJ2-1; clone_size: .; v_call: TRBV12-3/TRBV12-4; cdr3_aa: CASSRLDNEQFF; cdr3_nt: TGTGCCAGCAGCCGACTAGACAATGAGCAGTTCTTC
d_call: TRBD1; j_call: TRBJ1-4; clone_size: .; v_call: TRBV6-5; cdr3_aa: CASSPDRGNEKLFF; cdr3_nt: TGTGCCAGCAGTCCAGACAGGGGGAATGAAAAACTGTTTTTT
d_call: .; j_call: TRBJ1-1; clone_size: .; v_call: TRBV29-1; cdr3_aa: CSVVGQTEAFF; cdr3_nt: TGCAGCGTTGTAGGACAGACTGAAGCTTTCTTT
d_call: .; j_call: TRBJ2-1; clone_size: .; v_call: TRBV12-5; cdr3_aa: CASGFRQGSYNEQFF; cdr3_nt: TGTGCTAGTGGTTTTCGGCAGGGGTCCTACAATGAGCAGTTCTTC
d_call: .; j_call: TRBJ1-1; clone_size: .; v_call: TRBV28; cdr3_aa: CASSRGTSNLNTEAFF; cdr3_nt: TGTGCCAGCAGTCGTGGGACATCTAACTTGAACACTGAAGCTTTCTTT
d_call: .; j_call: TRBJ2-7; clone_size: .; v_call: TRBV4-3; cdr3_aa: CASSPIRGTGYEQYF; cdr3_nt: TGCGCCAGCAGCCCTATTAGGGGAACAGGGTACGAGCAGTACTTC
d_call: .; j_call: TRBJ1-2; clone_size: once; v_call: TRBV28; cdr3_aa: CASSHTVGGAIGYTF; cdr3_nt: TGTGCCAGCAGTCACACGGTAGGGGGGGCGATTGGCTACACCTTC
d_call: .; j_call: TRBJ2-3; clone_size: .; v_call: TRBV9; cdr3_aa: CASSLSPGVRDTQYF; cdr3_nt: TGTGCCAGCAGCCTCTCCCCTGGAGTTCGGGATACGCAGTATTTT